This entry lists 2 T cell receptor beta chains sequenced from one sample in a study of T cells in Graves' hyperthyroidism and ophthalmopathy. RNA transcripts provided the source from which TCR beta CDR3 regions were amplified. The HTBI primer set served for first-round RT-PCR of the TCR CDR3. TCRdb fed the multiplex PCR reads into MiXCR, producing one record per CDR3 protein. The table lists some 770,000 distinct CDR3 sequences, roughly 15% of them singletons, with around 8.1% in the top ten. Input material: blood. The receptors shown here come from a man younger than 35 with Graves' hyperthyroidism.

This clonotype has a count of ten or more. CDR3: CASSSRTPTEETQYF. CDR3 DNA sequence: TGTGCCAGCAGCTCTAGGACACCTACTGAAGAGACCCAGTACTTC. This rearrangement joins TRBV7-8 to TRBJ2-5, with a weak D call TRBD1 (5 bases). V was pared by 4 bases and J by 3 bases, with 15 bases between. The CDR3 extends over 15 amino acids. Germline V gives CDR1 SGHVS, CDR2 FQNEAQ.

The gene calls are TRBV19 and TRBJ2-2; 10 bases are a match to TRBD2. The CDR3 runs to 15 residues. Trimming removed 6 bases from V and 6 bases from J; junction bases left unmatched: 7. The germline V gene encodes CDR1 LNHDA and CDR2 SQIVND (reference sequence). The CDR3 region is CASRPGTSDAGELFF. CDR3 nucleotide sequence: TGTGCCAGTAGACCTGGGACTAGCGACGCCGGGGAGCTGTTTTTT.